The T cell receptor (beta chain) described here comes from a study of human T cells and chemical hapten exposure. Regarding the study as a whole: Counts of TCRs above 1 in 1000 frequency stayed unchanged with DPC sensitization.

This CDR3 spans 15 amino acids. V dropped 4 bases and J dropped 2; count of bases not matched to a gene: 7. CDR1 and CDR2 (germline): MGHRA, YSYEKL. TCRdb redid the calling of the RACE reads with MiXCR, one entry per CDR3 protein. The sample includes about 140,000 distinct CDR3 sequences, 10% to 15% of them seen just once. Time point noted: patch test 2, 6 weeks after DPC sensitization. Treatment reported: therapeutic diphenylcyclopropenone sensitization with weekly scalp DPC. Sample donors consisted of patients with alopecia, aged 18 to 70 years, who were suitable for DPC. Extraction yielded total RNA from whole blood (unfractionated). This clonotype was observed many times. The target antigen is unknown.

The TCR comes from a woman aged 45-65 years with alopecia areata. Some clones in this sample may be carry-over from other donors' samples. The sequencing used whole blood, collected in connection with sensitization to the hapten diphenylcyclopropenone (DPC). The V and J genes are TRBV4-1 and TRBJ1-1, with 7 nucleotides matching TRBD1. CDR3 region: CASSLTQGTNTEAFF. The CDR3 region has the DNA TGCGCCAGCAGCCTAACACAGGGGACTAACACTGAAGCTTTCTTT.